This TCR beta chain was sequenced during a study of blood T cell repertoires in COVID-19 (dated by TCRdb to between 2020 and 2021). For the wider study: The collaborator samples originated in the United States, Italy and Spain and spanned the acute and convalescent phases of COVID-19. The material from the prospective study consisted of cDNA or gDNA derived from T cells, B-cell-depleted T cells, or PBMCs. Subjects who had been exposed to COVID-19, were actively infected with it, or had recovered from it provided the deeply sampled blood TCRbeta repertoires that made up the dataset. The repertoires were released in a freely available public database meant as a resource for research on the immune response to SARS-CoV-2. Samples were obtained from the ongoing ImmuneRACE study (first 160 participants) and from over a thousand subjects provided by 6 global collaborators. A de-identified subject ID, COVID-19 status, age in years and sex were almost always included in the sample metadata. Where HLA class I and class II types were available, the types were taken from metadata supplied by the sample provider, not from assay-based typing. Findings and caveats that apply to the study as a whole: The quantity of clinical and demographic metadata differed by source and by participant and was supplied without curation.

TCRbeta CDR3 regions were amplified from genomic DNA using the immunoSEQ Assay, a bias-controlled multiplex PCR. As for how the authors treated the data: The number of nucleated cells in each sample was estimated by amplification of reference gene primers within the assay. Sequence reads were collapsed and filtered to measure the absolute abundance of every unique TCRbeta CDR3 rearrangement. For each sample, productive Simpson clonality was calculated as the square root of Simpson's diversity index over productive rearrangements. Sourced from immuneACCESS, this table was stored by TCRdb with only in-frame sequences that have V and J called. A share of the clones is absent; for the studies checked, an unresolved V gene accounts for under half, and the remainder has no known explanation. The V and J calls and clone size are taken from that table; D and trimming were inferred from the DNA. Across this sample there are roughly 150,000 clones, with around 87% seen only once. The biggest ten clones account for approximately 10% of the sample.

Notes on this clone: Which antigen it targets is not known. The sample holds no much larger clone one base away, and base qualities are not on file.

At one collaborating source in Seattle, patients were enrolled during active infection and were followed longitudinally through the course of disease. Each collaborating institution followed its own protocols to collect whole blood in K2EDTA tubes. For TCRbeta analysis, collaborators shipped samples in one of three forms: frozen whole blood, isolated PBMCs, or DNA extracted from either of those sample types. The sequenced sample was peripheral blood. This sequence originates from a woman between 70 and 85 years old with COVID-19, enrolled during active disease.

The CDR3 region reads CARSSFGLGYGYTF. The nucleotide sequence is TGTGCCAGAAGCTCATTTGGACTCGGCTATGGCTACACCTTC. The sequence links TRBV5-3 to TRBJ1-2; no D gene can be assigned with confidence. TRBV5-3 is known as an ORF, though its function is uncertain. Its CDR3 holds 14 amino acids, cysteine through phenylalanine. Only the CDR3 part of the read is kept: 42 bases, read in frame from the first base. The junction shows trimming of 3 bases on V and 4 bases on J, plus 13 bases between the germline ends.